The next 18 T cell receptor beta chains were all read from a single sample in a study of identical twins. TCRdb processed the 5' RACE reads anew with MiXCR; each CDR3 protein has one entry. Here the sample spans 640,000 or so distinct CDR3 sequences, 6.1% being singletons. The sample consisted of naive T cells sorted from blood. The receptors derive from a young man in good health.

The chain is built from TRBV7-9 and TRBJ2-7; D unresolved. V lost 3 bases to trimming and J lost 6 bases, with 12 bases between them. The CDR3 covers 13 residues. Germline-derived CDR1 and CDR2 are SEHNR and FQNEAQ (reference sequence). The CDR3 DNA is TGTGCCAGCAGCTTGCCCTATCTTAGCGAGCAGTACTTC. It is translated as CASSLPYLSEQYF. The full variable domain, in which reference TRBV7-9 and TRBJ2-7 provide the parts outside the CDR3, is DTGVSQNPRHKITKRGQNVTFRCDPISEHNRLYWYRQTLGQGPEFLTYFQNEAQLEKSRLLSDRFSAERPKGSFSTLEIQRTEQGDSAMYLCASSLPYLSEQYFGPGTRLTVT.

Regarding this clonotype: This may be a read error: a much more frequent sequence differs by one nucleotide. CDR3 in DNA: TGCCGCGTTGAAGATCGGCCCAGGGGGAACACCATATATTTT. Encoded protein: CRVEDRPRGNTIYF. The chain carries TRBV29-1 and TRBJ1-3, with 7 nucleotides matching TRBD1. This CDR3 has 14 amino acids. Germline CDR1 SQVTM, CDR2 ANQGSEA.

In its sample, this clonotype was seen a few times. DNA for the CDR3: TGTGCCAGCAGCACCCGGACCTCAAAAGGACAAGAGACCCAGTACTTC. Translation gives CASSTRTSKGQETQYF. This sequence joins TRBV7-2 and TRBJ2-5; D call uncertain. The CDR3 extends over 16 amino acids. Trimming left V 5 bases short and J 2 bases short, with 18 bases between. CDR1 and CDR2 (germline): SGHTA, FQGNSA.

This chain joins TRBV7-6 and TRBJ2-5, with 8 bases aligning to TRBD2. Germline CDR1 reads SGHVS; CDR2 reads FNYEAQ. Unmatched junction bases numbered 6, after V lost 1 base and J lost 5 bases. This CDR3 contains 15 residues. The CDR3 DNA is TGTGCCAGCAGCTTAGTAAGCGGGAGAGACGAGACCCAGTACTTC. This gives the protein CASSLVSGRDETQYF.

This chain joins TRBV28 and TRBJ1-4, with 8 bases identical to TRBD1. This CDR3 contains 19 residues. Germline CDR1 reads MDHEN; CDR2 reads SYDVKM. V trimming: 3 bases; J trimming: 1 base; junction bases outside the gene matches: 13. Written as DNA, the CDR3 is TGTGCCAGCAGTTTGATCGGCGTCGACAGGGGACGAACTAATGAAAAACTGTTTTTT. This translates into CASSLIGVDRGRTNEKLFF.

Ten or more counts support this clonotype. V and J are TRBV12-3 or TRBV12-4 and TRBJ2-1; D call uncertain. V lost 6 bases and J lost 3, with 12 bases in between. This CDR3 comprises 14 residues. The CDR3 bases are TGTGCCAGCAGAGGGCTGGGAAGCTACAATGAGCAGTTCTTC. It codes for CASRGLGSYNEQFF.

This clonotype occurred many times. The chain is built from TRBV27 and TRBJ1-1, with 7 bases that match TRBD1. Germline V CDR1 and CDR2: MNHEY, SMNVEV (reference sequence). The V segment lost 5 bases and the J segment 8 bases; nucleotides outside the gene matches: 11. This CDR3 is 14 amino acids long. CDR3 protein: CASSVTGETGEAFF. CDR3 sequence (DNA): TGTGCCAGCAGTGTTACAGGGGAGACAGGGGAAGCTTTCTTT.

Ten or more counts support this clonotype. The chain employs TRBV12-3 or TRBV12-4 and TRBJ2-3; no firm D call. CDR3 length: 13 residues. Trimming left V 3 bases short and J 4 bases short, with 8 bases between. CDR3 nucleotide sequence: TGTGCCAGCAGTTTTCTCACGGCAGATACGCAGTATTTT. It is translated as CASSFLTADTQYF.

Many counts were recorded for this clonotype. V usage is TRBV6-6 and J usage is TRBJ1-5; D remains unclear. The CDR3 is 13 amino acids. Trimming took 7 bases from V and 6 from J, leaving 13 bases between them. Germline CDR1 reads MNHNY; CDR2 reads SVGAGI (reference sequence). As DNA, the CDR3 is TGTGCCAGCAACGAGGGATCGGGTCAGCCCCAGCATTTT. Translated, it gives CASNEGSGQPQHF.

This clonotype was detected ten times or more. The gene calls are TRBV24-1 and TRBJ2-3; 14 positions agree with TRBD2. Germline CDR1 reads KGHDR; CDR2 reads SFDVKD. The CDR3 spans 18 residues. J gave up 3 bases and V 3 bases, and 7 bases lay outside the gene matches. CDR3 protein: CATSDHTGLAGVTDTQYF. The CDR3 DNA is TGTGCCACCAGTGATCACACGGGACTAGCGGGAGTAACAGATACGCAGTATTTT.

The V gene is TRBV7-9, the J gene TRBJ2-1; a possible D gene is TRBD1 (6 bases). The CDR3 consists of 17 residues. Per germline, CDR1 SEHNR and CDR2 FQNEAQ (reference sequence). V was trimmed by 0 bases and J by 4 bases, leaving 16 bases between them. CDR3 loop: CASSLAGAEQSYNEQFF. In DNA form, the CDR3 reads TGTGCCAGCAGCTTAGCGGGGGCGGAGCAAAGTTACAATGAGCAGTTCTTC.

The gene calls are TRBV20-1 and TRBJ2-7, with D tentatively TRBD1 or TRBD2 (6 bases each). The germline gives CDR1 DFQATT, CDR2 SNEGSKA (reference sequence). This CDR3 has 17 residues. Trimming took off 5 bases at V and 0 bases at J, with 23 bases between the two ends. In DNA, the CDR3 is TGCAGTGCTCCTCGGGGGATTGGCCAGGGGAGCTCCTACGAGCAGTACTTC. The encoded protein is CSAPRGIGQGSSYEQYF.

The chain recombines TRBV12-3 or TRBV12-4 with TRBJ1-5; 7 nucleotides match TRBD1. The CDR3 is 14 amino acids. V lost 3 bases to trimming and J lost 3 bases; unmatched junction nucleotides: 2. The CDR3 loop reads CASSFGTVNQPQHF. The CDR3 DNA is TGTGCCAGCAGTTTTGGGACAGTCAATCAGCCCCAGCATTTT.

This clonotype was counted at least ten times. The chain recombines TRBV4-1 with TRBJ2-1; D is possibly TRBD1 or TRBD2 (5 bases each). Germline CDR1 reads MGHRA; CDR2 reads YSYEKL. V was cut by 2 bases and J by 7 bases, with 9 bases left in between. This CDR3 region has 13 residues. CDR3 in amino acids: CASSQTGLNEQFF. DNA of the CDR3: TGCGCCAGCAGCCAAACAGGACTGAATGAGCAGTTCTTC.

This rearrangement joins TRBV20-1 to TRBJ2-3; 8 nucleotides agree with TRBD1. The CDR3 is made up of 16 amino acids. The V gene's germline CDR1 is DFQATT and CDR2 SNEGSKA (reference sequence). In DNA form, the CDR3 reads TGCAGGACAGGATTGGGGACAGGTGCTAGCACAGATACGCAGTATTTT. Protein: CRTGLGTGASTDTQYF.

This clonotype has a count of ten or more. The chain is built from TRBV5-4 and TRBJ2-1; D uncertain. Germline V gene data show CDR1 as SGHNT and CDR2 as YYREEE (reference sequence). Trimming cost V 3 bases and J 7 bases, with 8 bases left between them. The CDR3 covers 12 residues. The CDR3 loop reads CASSWSGNEQFF. The CDR3 nucleotides are TGTGCCAGCAGCTGGAGTGGGAATGAGCAGTTCTTC. Combining the CDR3 with reference TRBV5-4 and TRBJ2-1 gives the whole variable domain ETGVTQSPTHLIKTRGQQVTLRCSSQSGHNTVSWYQQALGQGPQFIFQYYREEENGRGNFPPRFSGLQFPNYSSELNVNALELDDSALYLCASSWSGNEQFFGPGTRLTVL.

The V gene is TRBV14, the J gene TRBJ1-6; 8 nucleotides agree with TRBD1. This CDR3 has 17 residues. V lost 0 bases and J lost 2; bases outside the gene matches: 3. Germline V gene lookup returns CDR1 SGHDN and CDR2 FVKESK. The CDR3 sequence: CASSQDRTGPYNSPLHF. CDR3 bases: TGTGCCAGCAGCCAAGATCGGACAGGGCCCTATAATTCACCCCTCCACTTT.

This clonotype was recorded at least ten times. The chain carries TRBV4-3 and TRBJ2-1, with 7 bases lining up with TRBD2. Unmatched junction bases numbered 18, after V lost 4 bases and J lost 0 bases. The CDR3 runs to 20 residues. The germline gives CDR1 LGHNA, CDR2 YSLEER. The DNA of the CDR3 is TGCGCCAGCAGCCCGAAGCGGGTCGGGAGGTTGAAAAGCTCCTACAATGAGCAGTTCTTC. Translated: CASSPKRVGRLKSSYNEQFF.